The rows below give T cell receptor beta chains drawn from one sample of a study of shared clonotypes between healthy human individuals. Profiling relied on immunoSEQ multiplex PCR, and the TCRdb table lists in-frame clones only, not all of them. This repertoire shows roughly 2.2 million clones, approximately 95% found once; its top ten account for around 0.4%. Sequencing input: naive CD4+ T cells from PBMCs. The receptors originated from a man aged 18 to 30 in good health. Some clones in this sample may be carry-over from other donors' samples. CDR3s include the opening cysteine and the closing phenylalanine or tryptophan. A D gene is named only where the DNA matches it firmly. Not all rows give a size; the values are once, few, many and, for expanded clones, a class.

len	abundance	d_gene	v_gene	j_gene	CDR3nt	CDR3aa
13	once	TRBD1	TRBV6-5	TRBJ2-1	TGTGCCAGCGCGCCCGACAGGGACAATGAGCAGTTCTTC	CASAPDRDNEQFF
17	-	-	TRBV19	TRBJ1-5	TGTGCCAGTAGTTTCCGGGGCGCGGACGGGAGCAATCAGCCCCAGCATTTT	CASSFRGADGSNQPQHF
12	-	-	TRBV7-6	TRBJ1-5	TGTGCCAGCAGCTCTTCTGGTGGGCCCCAGCATTTT	CASSSSGGPQHF
17	-	-	TRBV5-1	TRBJ2-6	TGCGCCAGCAGCTCGGGGACGGGCCACTCTGGGGCCAACGTCCTGACTTTC	CASSSGTGHSGANVLTF
15	-	-	TRBV9	TRBJ2-1	TGTGCCAGCAGCGTAGCCTCGGGACGAAACAATGAGCAGTTCTTC	CASSVASGRNNEQFF
14	few	-	TRBV4-1	TRBJ2-5	TGCGCCAGCAGCCTTTACGACGGCCAAGAGACCCAGTACTTC	CASSLYDGQETQYF
18	-	-	TRBV28	TRBJ2-1	TGTGCCAGCAGTGGCCCGGGACCCTCCAGGAGCTGGGACAATGAGCAGTTCTTC	CASSGPGPSRSWDNEQFF
15	-	-	TRBV7-9	TRBJ1-1	TGTGCCAGCAGCCCGGGGGGAAGGGTCGGGACTGAAGCTTTCTTT	CASSPGGRVGTEAFF
14	once	-	TRBV9	TRBJ2-5	TGTGCCAGCAGCGGGGAGTTTCGCGGAGAGACCCAGTACTTC	CASSGEFRGETQYF
15	-	TRBD2	TRBV18	TRBJ2-1	TGTGCCAGCTCTGGGACTAGGGGACTTAGGCGGGAGCAGTTCTTC	CASSGTRGLRREQFF
15	-	-	TRBV7-3	TRBJ2-3	TGTGCCAGCAGCTTAACGTTCGGACTCGGCGATACGCAGTATTTT	CASSLTFGLGDTQYF
14	-	-	TRBV5-1	TRBJ2-7	TGCGCCAGCAGCTTGGAGGGTAGGGGGGCCGAGCAGTACTTC	CASSLEGRGAEQYF
14	once	-	TRBV5-6	TRBJ1-2	TGTGCCAGCAGCCAAGATCGGACGGCTTATGGCTACACCTTC	CASSQDRTAYGYTF
15	-	TRBD1	TRBV5-6	TRBJ1-6	TGTGCCAGCAGCTTGCGGACAGGGGGCAGTTCACCCCTCCACTTT	CASSLRTGGSSPLHF
14	-	TRBD1	TRBV7-2	TRBJ2-1	TGTGCCAGCAGCCTGGACAGGTGGAGCAATGAGCAGTTCTTC	CASSLDRWSNEQFF
15	-	-	TRBV27	TRBJ1-4	TGTGCCAGCAGTTTAAGTGGACAGACATTTGGAAAACTGTTTTTT	CASSLSGQTFGKLFF
13	-	-	TRBV29-1	TRBJ2-3	TGCAGCGCAGGACAGATACTCACAGATACGCAGTATTTT	CSAGQILTDTQYF
15	-	TRBD2	TRBV11-1	TRBJ2-7	TGTGCCAGCAGCCCAGCGCGGGGGTTTTCCTACGAGCAGTACTTC	CASSPARGFSYEQYF
15	-	TRBD1	TRBV28	TRBJ1-1	TGTGCCAGCAGTGAACCAGGGGGCGCGCGTACTGAAGCTTTCTTT	CASSEPGGARTEAFF
16	-	TRBD2	TRBV7-9	TRBJ2-1	TGTGCCAGCAGCTTAGTCCGCGGGAGCCCCCCCAATGAGCAGTTCTTC	CASSLVRGSPPNEQFF
13	-	-	TRBV7-9	TRBJ2-7	TGTGCCAGCATGCGGGGAGCCACCTACGAGCAGTACTTC	CASMRGATYEQYF
15	-	-	TRBV25-1	TRBJ2-2	TGTGCCAGCAGTGGTGGGTCTACTAGTTACGGGGAGCTGTTTTTT	CASSGGSTSYGELFF
15	-	TRBD1	TRBV28	TRBJ2-1	TGTGCCAGCAGTCAAACCGGGACAGGGTTATCTGAGCAGTTCTTC	CASSQTGTGLSEQFF
14	-	-	TRBV28	TRBJ1-2	TGTGCCAGCAGGCAGGGAGGCACTAACTATGGCTACACCTTC	CASRQGGTNYGYTF
13	once	-	TRBV2	TRBJ2-1	TGTGCCAGCAGTGAAGCCGAGGGGACTGAGCAGTTCTTC	CASSEAEGTEQFF
16	-	-	TRBV6-6	TRBJ1-2	TGTGCCAGCAGTTACATTGCGCGGCAGGGAAACTATGGCTACACCTTC	CASSYIARQGNYGYTF
14	-	-	TRBV7-9	TRBJ2-5	TGTGCCAGCAGCGCCCAGGGCGGCGAGGAGACCCAGTACTTC	CASSAQGGEETQYF
15	-	TRBD1	TRBV7-3	TRBJ2-1	TGTGCCAGCAGCTTAAGCGGGACAGGTTACAATGAGCAGTTCTTC	CASSLSGTGYNEQFF
14	-	TRBD2	TRBV10-3	TRBJ2-3	TGTGCCATCAGTGAATCGGGGAGGGGTGAGACGCAGTATTTT	CAISESGRGETQYF
15	few	TRBD2	TRBV18	TRBJ2-1	TGTGCCAGCTCACCCCTAGCGGGAGGCTACAATGAGCAGTTCTTC	CASSPLAGGYNEQFF
13	-	TRBD1	TRBV28	TRBJ2-7	TGTGCCAGCAGGCAAGACAGGGTCGGCGAGCAGTACTTC	CASRQDRVGEQYF
20	-	-	TRBV21-1	TRBJ2-1	TGTGCCAGCAGCAATGGGGACCTAGCAATGCGGGAGGGATCCTACAATGAGCAGTTCTTC	CASSNGDLAMREGSYNEQFF